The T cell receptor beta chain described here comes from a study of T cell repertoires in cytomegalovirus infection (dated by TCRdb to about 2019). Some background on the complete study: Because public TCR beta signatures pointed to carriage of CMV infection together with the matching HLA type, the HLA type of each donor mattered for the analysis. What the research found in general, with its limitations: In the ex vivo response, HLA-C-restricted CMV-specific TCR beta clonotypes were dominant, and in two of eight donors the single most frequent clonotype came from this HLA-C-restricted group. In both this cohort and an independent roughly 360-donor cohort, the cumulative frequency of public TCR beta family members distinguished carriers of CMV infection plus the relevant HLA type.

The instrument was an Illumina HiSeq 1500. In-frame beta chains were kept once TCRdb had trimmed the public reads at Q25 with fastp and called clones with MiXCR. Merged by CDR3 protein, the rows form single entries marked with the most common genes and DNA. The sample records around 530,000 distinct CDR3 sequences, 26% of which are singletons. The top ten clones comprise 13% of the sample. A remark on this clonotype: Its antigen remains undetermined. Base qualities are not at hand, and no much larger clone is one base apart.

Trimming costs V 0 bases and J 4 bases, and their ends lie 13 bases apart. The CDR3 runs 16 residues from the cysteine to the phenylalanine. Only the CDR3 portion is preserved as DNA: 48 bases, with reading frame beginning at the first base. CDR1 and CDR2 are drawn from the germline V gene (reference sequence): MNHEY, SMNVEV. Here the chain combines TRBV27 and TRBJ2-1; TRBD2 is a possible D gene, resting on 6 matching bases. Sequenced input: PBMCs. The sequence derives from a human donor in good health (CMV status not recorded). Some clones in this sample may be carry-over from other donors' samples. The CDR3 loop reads CASSLSTGLTYNEQFF. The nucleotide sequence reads TGTGCCAGCAGTTTATCGACTGGACTAACATACAATGAGCAGTTCTTC.